The present T cell receptor (beta chain) was sequenced within a study of blood T cells in healthy people across ages. Study findings and constraints: Long-lived donors had more naive CD4+ cells and higher diversity than aged donors. Changes seen in expanded clonotypes were possibly confounded by donor CMV status left unknown.

A second PCR, run for about 6 to 11 cycles, used a sample-barcoded 5' primer plus a J-beta primer mix. Each cDNA molecule was tagged by a template-switch adaptor that had 12 random nucleotides. TCRdb used MiXCR to reprocess the 5' RACE reads, holding one entry per CDR3 protein. The sample has hundreds of thousands of distinct CDR3 sequences; roughly 20% are singletons. Comment on this clonotype: Antigen unknown.

The V gene's germline CDR1 is SGHVS and CDR2 FQNEAQ. The V gene end was trimmed by 5 bases and the J gene end by 1 base; junction bases not matched to a gene: 3. The CDR3 has 16 amino acids. The sample was blood. V and J are TRBV7-8 and TRBJ2-2; 11 nucleotides align to TRBD2. This clonotype was sampled from a man in his 70s in good health. The CDR3 region has the DNA TGTGCCAGCAGCGGGGGACTAGCGGAGAACACCGGGGAGCTGTTTTTT. Amino acids: CASSGGLAENTGELFF. The variable domain in full, completed from reference TRBV7-8 and TRBJ2-2, reads GAGVSQSPRYKVAKRGQDVALRCDPISGHVSLFWYQQALGQGPEFLTYFQNEAQLDKSGLPSDRFFAERPEGSVSTLKIQRTQQEDSAVYLCASSGGLAENTGELFFGEGSRLTVL.